This record covers a single TCR beta chain. Its antigen target is currently unknown. The sample holds no much larger clone one base away, and base qualities are not on file. Peripheral blood CD8+ and CD4+ T cells from healthy donors, Susac syndrome patients and multiple sclerosis patients were profiled using high-throughput TCR beta sequencing. Healthy donors were age- and sex-matched controls. CD8+ TEMRA cells were enriched by FACS, while bulk CD8+ and CD4+ T cells were purified by magnetic negative isolation. Blood was collected in EDTA tubes and processed within 24 hours, with PBMCs isolated through density gradient centrifugation. PBMCs intended for TCR sequencing were cryopreserved in liquid nitrogen and thawed later in a water bath at 37 degrees C. The sorted or isolated CD4+, CD8+ and CD8+ TEMRA cells had a purity of 90% or higher. RNA was extracted with the RNeasy kit and roughly 0.45 to 1 ug was reverse transcribed using random hexamers. The immunoSEQ multiplex PCR assay, covering 54 Vbeta and 13 Jbeta segments, was used to amplify TCR beta CDR3 regions. To correct PCR amplification bias, a synthetic template baseline was used for both primer optimization and computational correction. Under the source paper's analysis protocol: Reads were annotated to V, D and J genes per IMGT and analyzed with immunoSEQ Analyzer, keeping only productive sequences. Clonality was calculated as one minus the Shannon entropy normalized by log2 of the number of productive unique sequences. For each patient and control, public and private clones were evaluated among the 100 most prevalent clones. Clones were defined as Susac-specific when absent from the healthy and MS cohorts, from approximately 1,100 published viral clones and from other ImmuneACCESS disease sequences. Clones were called with MiXCR by TCRdb after fastp trimmed the public reads at Q25, and only in-frame beta chains were retained. A single entry per CDR3 protein holds the most common genes and DNA from its merged rows. The V and J calls reflect TCRdb's pipeline rather than the authors' work. The sample table records 120,000 or so distinct CDR3 sequences; nearly 95% of these occur just once. The top ten constitute roughly 0.13% of the sample.

The data were taken from a study of CD8 T cells in Susac syndrome (dated by TCRdb to the late 2010s). Background on the whole study: The study used repertoire sequencing to test whether antigen drove CD8+ T cell activation and differentiation in Susac syndrome.

The study at large found these results: The number of individuals in the TCR sequencing and HLA analysis was recognized as being relatively small.

Sequencing was performed on CD4+ T cells from PBMCs. The source of this sequence is a human donor in good health.

The bases are TGCGCCAGCAGCTCCCAGGGGGGTTCTTACGAGCAGTACTTC. It is translated as CASSSQGGSYEQYF. Recombination connected TRBV5-1 to TRBJ2-7, and the D gene may be TRBD1, 7 bases matching. A distance of 14 bases separates the germline ends of V and J, which lose 3 bases and 4 bases respectively. Taken from the germline V gene, the CDR1 and CDR2 loops are SGHRS and YFSETQ. CDR3 length: 14 amino acids, cysteine to phenylalanine. The CDR3 DNA has 42 bases and is translated from base 1.